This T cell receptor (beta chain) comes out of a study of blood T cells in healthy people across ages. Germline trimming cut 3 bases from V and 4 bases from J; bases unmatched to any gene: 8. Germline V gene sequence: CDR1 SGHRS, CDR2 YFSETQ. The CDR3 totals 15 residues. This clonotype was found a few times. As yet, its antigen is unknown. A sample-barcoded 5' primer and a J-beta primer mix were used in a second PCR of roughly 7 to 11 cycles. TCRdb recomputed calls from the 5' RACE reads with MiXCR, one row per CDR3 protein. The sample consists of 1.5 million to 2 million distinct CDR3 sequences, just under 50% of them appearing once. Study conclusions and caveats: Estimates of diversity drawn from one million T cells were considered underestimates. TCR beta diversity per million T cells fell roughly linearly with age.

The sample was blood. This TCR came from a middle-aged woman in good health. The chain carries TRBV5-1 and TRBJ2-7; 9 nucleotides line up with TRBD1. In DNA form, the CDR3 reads TGCGCCAGCAGCTACGAACAGGGGGCGTCGTACGAGCAGTACTTC. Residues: CASSYEQGASYEQYF.